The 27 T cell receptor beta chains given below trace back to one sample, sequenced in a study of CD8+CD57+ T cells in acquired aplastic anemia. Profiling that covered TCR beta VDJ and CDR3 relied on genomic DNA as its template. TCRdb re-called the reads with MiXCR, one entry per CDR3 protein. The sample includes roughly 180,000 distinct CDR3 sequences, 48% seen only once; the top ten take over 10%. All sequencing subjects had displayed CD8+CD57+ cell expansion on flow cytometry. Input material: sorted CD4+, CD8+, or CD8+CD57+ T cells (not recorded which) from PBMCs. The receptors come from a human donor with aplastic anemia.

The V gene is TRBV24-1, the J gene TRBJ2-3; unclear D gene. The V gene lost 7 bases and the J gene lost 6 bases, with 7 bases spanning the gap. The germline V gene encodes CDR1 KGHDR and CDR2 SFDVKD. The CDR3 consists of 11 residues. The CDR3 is CATRDSDTQYF. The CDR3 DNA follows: TGTGCCACCAGGGATAGTGATACGCAGTATTTT.

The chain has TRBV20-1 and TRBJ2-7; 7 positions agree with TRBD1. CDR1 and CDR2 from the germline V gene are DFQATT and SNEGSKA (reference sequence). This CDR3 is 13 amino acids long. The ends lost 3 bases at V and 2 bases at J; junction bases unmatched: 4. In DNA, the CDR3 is TGCAGTGCTAGCAGTGACAGGGCCTACGAGCAGTACTTC. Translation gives CSASSDRAYEQYF.

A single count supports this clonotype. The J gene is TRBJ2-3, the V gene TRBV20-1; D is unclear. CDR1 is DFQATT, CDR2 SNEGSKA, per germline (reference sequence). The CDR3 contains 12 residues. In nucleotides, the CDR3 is TGCAGCCGTAACCGGAACACAGATACGCAGTATTTT. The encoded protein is CSRNRNTDTQYF.

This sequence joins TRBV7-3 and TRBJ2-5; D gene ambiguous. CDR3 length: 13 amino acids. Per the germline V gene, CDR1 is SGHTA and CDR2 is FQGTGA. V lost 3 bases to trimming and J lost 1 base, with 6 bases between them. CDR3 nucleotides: TGTGCCAGCAGCTTGACCCTCCAAGAGACCCAGTACTTC. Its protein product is CASSLTLQETQYF.

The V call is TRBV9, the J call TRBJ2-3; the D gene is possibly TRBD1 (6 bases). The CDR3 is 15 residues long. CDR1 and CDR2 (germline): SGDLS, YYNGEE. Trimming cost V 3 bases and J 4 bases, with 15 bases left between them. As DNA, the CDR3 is TGTGCCAGCAGCGATGTAACAGGGAGACCAGATACGCAGTATTTT. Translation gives CASSDVTGRPDTQYF.

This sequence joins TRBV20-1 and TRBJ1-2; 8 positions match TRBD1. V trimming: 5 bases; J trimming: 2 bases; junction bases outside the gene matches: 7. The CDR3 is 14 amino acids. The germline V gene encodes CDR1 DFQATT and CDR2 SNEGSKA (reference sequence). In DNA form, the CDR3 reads TGCAGTGCTGGACAGGGCGTATCCAACTATGGCTACACCTTC. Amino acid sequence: CSAGQGVSNYGYTF.

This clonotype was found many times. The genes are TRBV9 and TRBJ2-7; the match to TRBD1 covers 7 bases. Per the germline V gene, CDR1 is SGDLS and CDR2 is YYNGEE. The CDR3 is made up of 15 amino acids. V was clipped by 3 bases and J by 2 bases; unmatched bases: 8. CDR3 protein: CASSAGTDPPYEQYF. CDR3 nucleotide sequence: TGTGCCAGCAGCGCCGGGACAGATCCTCCCTACGAGCAGTACTTC.

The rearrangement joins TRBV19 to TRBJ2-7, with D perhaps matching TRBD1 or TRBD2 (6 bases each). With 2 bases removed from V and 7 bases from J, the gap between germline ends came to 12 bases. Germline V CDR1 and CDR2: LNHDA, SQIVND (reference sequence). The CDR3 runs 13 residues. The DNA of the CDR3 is TGTGCCAGTAGTATACAGGACAGCGGGGAGCAGTACTTC. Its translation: CASSIQDSGEQYF.

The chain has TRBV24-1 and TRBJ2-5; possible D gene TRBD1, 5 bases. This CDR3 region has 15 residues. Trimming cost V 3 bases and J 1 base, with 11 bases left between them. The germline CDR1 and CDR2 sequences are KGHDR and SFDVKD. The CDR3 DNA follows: TGTGCCACCAGTGATCTTCAGGGTTTCCAAGAGACCCAGTACTTC. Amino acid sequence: CATSDLQGFQETQYF.

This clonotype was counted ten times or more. The CDR3 coding sequence is TGTGCCAGCAGTGAAACACCGGGACAGGGGTACAATGAGCAGTTCTTC. Translation: CASSETPGQGYNEQFF. The chain combines TRBV6-1 with TRBJ2-1, with 10 bases identical to TRBD1. Germline V lookup: CDR1 MNHNS, CDR2 SASEGT. After removal of 2 bases from V and 4 bases from J, the junction contained 5 bases not matched to a gene. This CDR3 has 16 residues.

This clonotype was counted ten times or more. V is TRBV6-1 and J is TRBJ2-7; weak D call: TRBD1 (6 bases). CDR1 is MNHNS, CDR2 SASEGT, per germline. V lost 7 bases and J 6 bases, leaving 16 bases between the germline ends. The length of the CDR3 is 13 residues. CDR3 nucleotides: TGTGCCAGCACCCTCCAGGGGCTAGGCGAGCAGTACTTC. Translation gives CASTLQGLGEQYF.

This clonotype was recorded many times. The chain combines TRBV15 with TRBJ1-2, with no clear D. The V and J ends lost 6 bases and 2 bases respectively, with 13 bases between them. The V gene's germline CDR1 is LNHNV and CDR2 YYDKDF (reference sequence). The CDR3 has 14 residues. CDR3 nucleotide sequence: TGTGCCACCAGAACCCGGGGAGGGAACTATGGCTACACCTTC. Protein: CATRTRGGNYGYTF. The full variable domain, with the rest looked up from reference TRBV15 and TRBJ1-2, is DAMVIQNPRYQVTQFGKPVTLSCSQTLNHNVMYWYQQKSSQAPKLLFHYYDKDFNNEADTPDNFQSRRPNTSFCFLDIRSPGLGDTAMYLCATRTRGGNYGYTFGSGTRLTVV.

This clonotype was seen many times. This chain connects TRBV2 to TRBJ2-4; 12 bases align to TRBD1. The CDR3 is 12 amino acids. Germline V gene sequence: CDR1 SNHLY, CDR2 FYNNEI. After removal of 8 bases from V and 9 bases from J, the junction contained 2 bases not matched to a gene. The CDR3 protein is CASQGQGAIQYF. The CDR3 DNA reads TGTGCCAGCCAGGGACAGGGGGCCATTCAGTACTTC. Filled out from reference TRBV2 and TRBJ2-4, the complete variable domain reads EPEVTQTPSHQVTQMGQEVILRCVPISNHLYFYWYRQILGQKVEFLVSFYNNEISEKSEIFDDQFSVERPDGSNFTLKIRSTKLEDSAMYFCASQGQGAIQYFGAGTRLSVL.

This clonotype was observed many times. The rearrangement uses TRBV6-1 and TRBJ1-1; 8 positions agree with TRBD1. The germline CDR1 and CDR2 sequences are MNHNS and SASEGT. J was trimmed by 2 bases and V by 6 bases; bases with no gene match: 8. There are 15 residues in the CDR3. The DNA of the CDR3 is TGTGCCAGCAGACCAGGACAGGGAACAAACACTGAAGCTTTCTTT. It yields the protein CASRPGQGTNTEAFF.

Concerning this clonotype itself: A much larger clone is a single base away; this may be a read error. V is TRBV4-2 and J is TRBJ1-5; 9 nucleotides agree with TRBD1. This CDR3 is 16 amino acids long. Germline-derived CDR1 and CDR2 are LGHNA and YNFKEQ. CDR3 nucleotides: TGTGCCAGCAGCCAAGATACAGGGGGCGGGAATCAGTCCCAGCATTTT. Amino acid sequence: CASSQDTGGGNQSQHF.

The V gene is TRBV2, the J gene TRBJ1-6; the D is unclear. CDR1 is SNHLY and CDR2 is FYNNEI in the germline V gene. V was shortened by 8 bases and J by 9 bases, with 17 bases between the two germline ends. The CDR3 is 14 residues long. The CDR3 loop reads CASGRTAVGSPLHF. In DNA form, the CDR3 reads TGTGCCAGCGGTAGGACTGCAGTGGGTTCACCCCTCCACTTT.

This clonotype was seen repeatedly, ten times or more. Here the CDR3 DNA reads TGTGCCAGCAGCCCTCGACTAGCGGGGGGGCCCGTCACCGGGGAGCTGTTTTTT. Its protein is CASSPRLAGGPVTGELFF. The gene calls are TRBV9 and TRBJ2-2, with TRBD2 matching over 14 bases. Germline assignment: CDR1 SGDLS and CDR2 YYNGEE. CDR3 length: 18 residues. The junction had 9 bases not matched to a gene; V was cut back by 4 bases and J by 4 bases.

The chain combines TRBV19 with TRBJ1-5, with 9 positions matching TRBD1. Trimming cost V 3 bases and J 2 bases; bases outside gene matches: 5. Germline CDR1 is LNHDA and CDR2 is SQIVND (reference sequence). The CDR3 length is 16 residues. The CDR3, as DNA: TGTGCCAGTAGTATGGGGACAGGGACGGGCAATCAGCCCCAGCATTTT. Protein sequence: CASSMGTGTGNQPQHF.

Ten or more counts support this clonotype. The CDR3: CSVAGNYGYTF. The CDR3 DNA follows: TGCAGCGTGGCGGGGAACTATGGCTACACCTTC. The chain links TRBV29-1 to TRBJ1-2; D ambiguous. Trimming took 6 bases from V and 2 from J, leaving 7 bases between them. The length of the CDR3 is 11 residues. Germline values: CDR1 SQVTM, CDR2 ANQGSEA.

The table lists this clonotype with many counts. CDR3 in DNA: TGTGCCAGTAGTATAGTAGTGGGACAGGGTAGTGATACGCAGTATTTT. Protein sequence: CASSIVVGQGSDTQYF. The chain carries TRBV19 and TRBJ2-3; 9 bases fit TRBD1. This CDR3 comprises 16 residues. The V segment lost 1 base and the J segment 6 bases; nucleotides outside the gene matches: 8. The germline CDR1 and CDR2 sequences are LNHDA and SQIVND (reference sequence).

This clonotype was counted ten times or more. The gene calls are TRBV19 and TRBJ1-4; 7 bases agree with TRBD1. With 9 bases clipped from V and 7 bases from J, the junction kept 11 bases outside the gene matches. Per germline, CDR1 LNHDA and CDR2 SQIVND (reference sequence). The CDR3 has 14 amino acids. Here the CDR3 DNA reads TGTGCCAGCAAATTAAGACAGGGAGGTGAAAAACTGTTTTTT. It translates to CASKLRQGGEKLFF.

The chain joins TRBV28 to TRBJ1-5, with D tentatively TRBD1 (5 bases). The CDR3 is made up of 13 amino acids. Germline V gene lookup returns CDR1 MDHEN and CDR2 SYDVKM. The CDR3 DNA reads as TGTGTGACAGACGGAAATAGCAATCAGCCCCAGCATTTT. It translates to CVTDGNSNQPQHF.

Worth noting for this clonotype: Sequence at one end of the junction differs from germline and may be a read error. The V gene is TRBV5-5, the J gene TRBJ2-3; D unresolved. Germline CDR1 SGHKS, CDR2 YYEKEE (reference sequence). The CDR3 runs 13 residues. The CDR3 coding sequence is TGCGCCAGCAGCTTGGAAGCTCAGTCCACGCAGTATTTT. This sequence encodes CASSLEAQSTQYF.

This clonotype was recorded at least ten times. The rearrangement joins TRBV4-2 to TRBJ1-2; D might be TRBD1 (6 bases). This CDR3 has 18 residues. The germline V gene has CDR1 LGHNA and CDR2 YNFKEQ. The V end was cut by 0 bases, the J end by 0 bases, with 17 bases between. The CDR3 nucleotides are TGTGCCAGCAGCCAAGATCATTATCCAGGGGTCGCTAACTATGGCTACACCTTC. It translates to CASSQDHYPGVANYGYTF.

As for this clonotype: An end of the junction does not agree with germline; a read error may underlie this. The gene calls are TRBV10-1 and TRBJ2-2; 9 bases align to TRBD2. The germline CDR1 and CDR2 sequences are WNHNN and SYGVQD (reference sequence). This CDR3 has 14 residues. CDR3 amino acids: CASSALAGNGELFF. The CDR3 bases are TGTGCCAGCAGTGCGCTAGCGGGGAACGGGGAGCTGTTTTTT.

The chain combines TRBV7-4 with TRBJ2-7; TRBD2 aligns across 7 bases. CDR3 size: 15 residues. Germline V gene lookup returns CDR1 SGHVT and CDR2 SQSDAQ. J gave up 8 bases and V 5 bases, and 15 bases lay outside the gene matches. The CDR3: CASSPQDGGRYKQYF. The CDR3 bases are TGTGCCAGCAGCCCTCAAGACGGGGGGAGGTACAAGCAGTACTTC.

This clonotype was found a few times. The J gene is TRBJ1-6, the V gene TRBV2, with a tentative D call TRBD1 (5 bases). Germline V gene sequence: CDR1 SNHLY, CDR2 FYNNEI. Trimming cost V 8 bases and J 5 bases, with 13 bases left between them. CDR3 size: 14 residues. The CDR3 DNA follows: TGTGCCAGCCGAAAACAGGTTGATAATTCACCCCTCCACTTT. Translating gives CASRKQVDNSPLHF.